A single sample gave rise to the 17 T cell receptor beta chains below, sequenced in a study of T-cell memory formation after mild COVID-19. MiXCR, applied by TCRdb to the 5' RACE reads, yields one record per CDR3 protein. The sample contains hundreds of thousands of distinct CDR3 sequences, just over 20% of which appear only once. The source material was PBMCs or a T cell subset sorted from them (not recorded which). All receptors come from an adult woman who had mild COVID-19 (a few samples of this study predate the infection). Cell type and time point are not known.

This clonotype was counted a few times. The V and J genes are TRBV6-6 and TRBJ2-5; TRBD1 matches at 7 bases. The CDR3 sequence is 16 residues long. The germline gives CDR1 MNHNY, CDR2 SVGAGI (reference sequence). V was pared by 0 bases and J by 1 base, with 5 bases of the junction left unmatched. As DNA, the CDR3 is TGTGCCAGCAGTTACTCGGTTTCAGGGGGCCAAGAGACCCAGTACTTC. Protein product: CASSYSVSGGQETQYF.

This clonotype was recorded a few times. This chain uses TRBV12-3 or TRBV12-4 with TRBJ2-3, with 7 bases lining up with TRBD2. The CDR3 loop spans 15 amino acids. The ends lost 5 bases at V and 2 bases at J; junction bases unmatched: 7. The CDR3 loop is CASSPRSGYTDTQYF. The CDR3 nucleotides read TGTGCCAGCAGTCCCCGTAGCGGGTACACAGATACGCAGTATTTT.

CDR3 DNA sequence: TGCAGTGCTTCCGGCAGAAGCAATCAGCCCCAGCATTTT. As protein: CSASGRSNQPQHF. The chain employs TRBV20-1 and TRBJ1-5; D is ambiguous. Germline CDR1 reads DFQATT; CDR2 reads SNEGSKA (reference sequence). The CDR3 is 13 residues long. V lost 5 bases, J lost 1 base, and 9 bases lay in between.

CDR3 sequence reads: CASSEMEGSGTHYEQYF. In DNA form, the CDR3 reads TGTGCCAGCAGCGAGATGGAGGGGAGCGGGACTCATTACGAGCAGTACTTC. This chain links TRBV7-2 with TRBJ2-7, with 7 positions matching TRBD2. Trimming cost V 5 bases and J 4 bases; bases outside gene matches: 17. Germline lookup yields CDR1 SGHTA and CDR2 FQGNSA. The length of the CDR3 is 17 residues.

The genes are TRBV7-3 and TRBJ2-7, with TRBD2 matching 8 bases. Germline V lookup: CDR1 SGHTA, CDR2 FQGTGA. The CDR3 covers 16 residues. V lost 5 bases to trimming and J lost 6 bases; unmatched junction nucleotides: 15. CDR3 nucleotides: TGTGCCAGCAGCCCAAGCCCGGGACTAGAAGGCGGCGAGCAGTACTTC. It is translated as CASSPSPGLEGGEQYF.

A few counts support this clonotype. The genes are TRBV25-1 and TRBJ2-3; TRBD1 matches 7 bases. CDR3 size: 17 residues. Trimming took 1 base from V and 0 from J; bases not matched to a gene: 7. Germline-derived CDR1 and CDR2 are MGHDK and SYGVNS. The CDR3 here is CASSELTGPSSTDTQYF. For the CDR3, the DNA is TGTGCCAGCAGTGAATTGACAGGGCCCTCTAGCACAGATACGCAGTATTTT.

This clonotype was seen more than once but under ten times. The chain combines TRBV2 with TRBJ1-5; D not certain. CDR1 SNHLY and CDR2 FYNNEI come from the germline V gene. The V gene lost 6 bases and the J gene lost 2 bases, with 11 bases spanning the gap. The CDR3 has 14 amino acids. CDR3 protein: CASSAVPGNQPQHF. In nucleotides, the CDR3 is TGTGCCAGCAGCGCCGTACCCGGCAATCAGCCCCAGCATTTT.

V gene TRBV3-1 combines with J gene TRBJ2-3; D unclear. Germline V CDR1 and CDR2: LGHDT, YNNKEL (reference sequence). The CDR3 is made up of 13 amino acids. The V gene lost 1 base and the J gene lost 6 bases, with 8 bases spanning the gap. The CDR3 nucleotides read TGTGCCAGCAGCCAAGCAAGCGACGATACGCAGTATTTT. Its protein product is CASSQASDDTQYF.

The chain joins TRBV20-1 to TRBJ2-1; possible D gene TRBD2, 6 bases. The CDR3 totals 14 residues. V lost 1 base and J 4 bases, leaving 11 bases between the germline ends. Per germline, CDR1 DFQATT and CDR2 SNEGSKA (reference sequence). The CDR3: CSARGRREYNEQFF. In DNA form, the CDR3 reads TGCAGTGCTAGAGGGCGACGGGAGTACAATGAGCAGTTCTTC.

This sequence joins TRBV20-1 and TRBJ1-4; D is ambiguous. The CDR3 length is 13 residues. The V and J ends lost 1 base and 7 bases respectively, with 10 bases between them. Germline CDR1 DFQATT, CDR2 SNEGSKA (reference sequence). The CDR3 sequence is CSARGVYTEKLFF. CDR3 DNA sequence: TGCAGTGCTAGAGGGGTTTATACTGAAAAACTGTTTTTT.

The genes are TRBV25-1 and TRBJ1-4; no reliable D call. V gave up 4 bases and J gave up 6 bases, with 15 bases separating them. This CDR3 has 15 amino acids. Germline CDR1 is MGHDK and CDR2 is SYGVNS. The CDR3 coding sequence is TGTGCCAGCAGTGTCCCGACCGGGGTATATGAAAAACTGTTTTTT. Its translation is CASSVPTGVYEKLFF.

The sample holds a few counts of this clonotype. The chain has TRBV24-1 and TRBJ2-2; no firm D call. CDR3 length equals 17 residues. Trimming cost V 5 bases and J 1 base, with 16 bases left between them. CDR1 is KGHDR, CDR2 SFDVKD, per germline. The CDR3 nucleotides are TGTGCCACCAGTGGTTCCCACTTGACGTTGAACACCGGGGAGCTGTTTTTT. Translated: CATSGSHLTLNTGELFF.

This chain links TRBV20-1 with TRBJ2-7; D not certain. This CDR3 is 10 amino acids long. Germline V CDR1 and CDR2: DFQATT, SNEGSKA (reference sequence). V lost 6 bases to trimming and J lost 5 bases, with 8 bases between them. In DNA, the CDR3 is TGCAGTGCGCGTCAGGACGAGCAGTACTTC. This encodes CSARQDEQYF.

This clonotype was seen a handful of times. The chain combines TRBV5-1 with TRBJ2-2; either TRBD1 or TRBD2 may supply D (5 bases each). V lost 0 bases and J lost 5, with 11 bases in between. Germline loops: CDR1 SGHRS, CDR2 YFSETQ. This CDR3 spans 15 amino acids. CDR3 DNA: TGCGCCAGCAGCTTGGTTGGGGGTCAAACCGGGGAGCTGTTTTTT. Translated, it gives CASSLVGGQTGELFF. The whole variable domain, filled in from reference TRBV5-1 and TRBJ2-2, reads KAGVTQTPRYLIKTRGQQVTLSCSPISGHRSVSWYQQTPGQGLQFLFEYFSETQRNKGNFPGRFSGRQFSNSRSEMNVSTLELGDSALYLCASSLVGGQTGELFFGEGSRLTVL.

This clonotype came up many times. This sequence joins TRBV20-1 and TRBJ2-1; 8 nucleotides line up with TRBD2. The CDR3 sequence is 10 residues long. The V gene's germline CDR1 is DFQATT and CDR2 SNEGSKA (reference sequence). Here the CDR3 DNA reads TGCAGGCGGGGGGACAATGAGCAGTTCTTC. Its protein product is CRRGDNEQFF.

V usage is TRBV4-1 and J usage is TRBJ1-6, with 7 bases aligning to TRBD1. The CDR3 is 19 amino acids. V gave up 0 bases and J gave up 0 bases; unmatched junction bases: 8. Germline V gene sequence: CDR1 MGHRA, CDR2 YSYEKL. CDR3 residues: CASSQEEARGSSYNSPLHF. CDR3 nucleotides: TGCGCCAGCAGCCAAGAAGAGGCCAGGGGGAGCTCCTATAATTCACCCCTCCACTTT.

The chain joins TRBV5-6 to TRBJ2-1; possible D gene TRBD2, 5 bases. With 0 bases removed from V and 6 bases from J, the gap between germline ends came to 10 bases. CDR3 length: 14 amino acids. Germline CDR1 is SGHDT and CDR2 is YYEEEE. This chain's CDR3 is CASSLEGAGNEQFF. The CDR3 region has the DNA TGTGCCAGCAGCTTGGAGGGAGCCGGCAATGAGCAGTTCTTC.